The 4 T cell receptor beta chains given below trace back to one sample, sequenced in a study of cytomegalovirus exposure and HLA in healthy donors. Amplification used 60 Vbeta primers and 13 Jbeta primers. Assay: immunoSEQ multiplex PCR; the TCRdb copy retains only in-frame clones and omits some. The repertoire holds 200,000 to 250,000 clones, with approximately 80% as singletons. The source material was PBMCs. Every receptor here comes from a boy aged 2 to 10 in good health and CMV-seronegative.

The rearrangement joins TRBV6-1 to TRBJ2-2; 10 bases map to TRBD1. CDR3 length equals 15 residues. Germline V CDR1 and CDR2: MNHNS, SASEGT. Unmatched junction bases numbered 7, after V lost 6 bases and J lost 6 bases. The CDR3 reads CASRGQGTSAGELFF. The CDR3 bases are TGTGCCAGCAGGGGACAGGGGACGTCGGCCGGGGAGCTGTTTTTT.

The chain couples TRBV5-4 to TRBJ2-1; 11 bases are shared with TRBD2. Germline V lookup: CDR1 SGHNT, CDR2 YYREEE (reference sequence). Losses at the gene ends were 4 bases for V and 8 bases for J; bases not matched to a gene: 14. The CDR3 totals 17 residues. As DNA, the CDR3 is TGTGCCAGCAGCCTCCAAATTAGCGGGAGGGCGGACGATGAGCAGTTCTTC. Translation: CASSLQISGRADDEQFF.

In its sample, this clone was seen a few times. This chain links TRBV6-6 with TRBJ2-7; no definite D call. V was trimmed by 2 bases and J by 5 bases, leaving 10 bases between them. Germline values: CDR1 MNHNY, CDR2 SVGAGI (reference sequence). The CDR3 is 13 amino acids. The CDR3 nucleotides read TGTGCCAGCAGTTACCGTTCTAAGAACGAGCAGTACTTC. Amino acids: CASSYRSKNEQYF.

The genes are TRBV7-3 and TRBJ1-1; the D is unclear. The CDR3 runs to 13 residues. Trimming cost V 2 bases and J 4 bases, with 8 bases left between them. In germline, CDR1 is SGHTA, CDR2 FQGTGA. Here the CDR3 DNA reads TGTGCCAGCAGCTTAGGCGAGGCCACTGAAGCTTTCTTT. Translation gives CASSLGEATEAFF.